These T cell receptor beta chains were read from a single sample in a study of blood T cell repertoires in COVID-19. Measured with immunoSEQ multiplex PCR; TCRdb has only the in-frame clones, and not every one. The sample includes 55,000 to 70,000 clones, 75% to 95% seen only once; the top ten take about 2.2%. The source material was peripheral blood. These receptors came from a man in his 60s with acute or convalescent COVID-19. Each CDR3 is given with its conserved first and last residue. A D gene is named only where the DNA matches it firmly. A row's size may be missing; if present it is once, few, many or a size class.

>few|TRBD1|TRBJ1-2|TRBV28
CASSLTDRAYGYTF
TGTGCCAGCAGTTTAACGGACAGGGCCTATGGCTACACCTTC
>NA|NA|TRBJ1-6|TRBV7-8
CASSYGAGNSPLHF
TGTGCCAGCAGCTACGGGGCGGGAAATTCACCCCTCCACTTT
>NA|NA|TRBJ2-1|TRBV29-1
CSVAGAAGYNEQFF
TGCAGCGTGGCGGGGGCTGCGGGGTACAATGAGCAGTTCTTC
>NA|TRBD2|TRBJ2-7|TRBV7-2
CASSLATSGIGGEQYF
TGTGCCAGCAGCTTAGCAACTAGCGGGATAGGGGGCGAGCAGTACTTC
>once|TRBD2|TRBJ2-1|TRBV9
CASSVLAGGDGDNEQFF
TGTGCCAGCAGCGTACTAGCGGGAGGTGATGGGGACAATGAGCAGTTCTTC
>few|NA|TRBJ1-6|TRBV9
CASSPGQDNSPLHF
TGTGCCAGCAGCCCCGGACAAGATAATTCACCCCTCCACTTT
>NA|NA|TRBJ2-7|TRBV4-2
CASSQPGSYEQYF
TGTGCCAGCAGCCAACCCGGGAGTTACGAGCAGTACTTC
>NA|NA|TRBJ1-1|TRBV9
CASNVGSTNTEAFF
TGTGCCAGCAACGTGGGCAGTACGAACACTGAAGCTTTCTTT
>NA|NA|TRBJ2-3|TRBV5-6
CASSSDLGTDTQYF
TGTGCCAGCAGCTCGGACTTAGGCACAGATACGCAGTATTTT
>NA|TRBD2|TRBJ2-7|TRBV5-4
CASSFRGGPYEQYF
TGTGCCAGCAGCTTCCGGGGAGGGCCCTACGAGCAGTACTTC
>NA|NA|TRBJ2-5|TRBV5-5
CASSLPRDQETQYF
TGTGCCAGCAGCTTGCCCCGGGACCAAGAGACCCAGTACTTC
>once|TRBD1|TRBJ2-1|TRBV30
CAWSVTGGNEQFF
TGTGCCTGGAGTGTGACAGGGGGCAATGAGCAGTTCTTC
>NA|TRBD2|TRBJ2-5|TRBV11-3
CASSLGASGSEETQYF
TGTGCCAGCAGCTTAGGGGCTAGCGGGAGCGAAGAGACCCAGTACTTC
>NA|NA|TRBJ1-2|TRBV19
CASSIVTGNYGYTF
TGTGCCAGTAGTATAGTAACAGGGAACTATGGCTACACCTTC
>NA|NA|TRBJ2-1|TRBV9
CASSGPFSYNEQFF
TGTGCCAGCAGCGGGCCCTTTTCCTACAATGAGCAGTTCTTC
>NA|NA|TRBJ1-5|TRBV12-3/TRBV12-4
CASRTGSNQPQHF
TGTGCCAGCAGGACAGGTAGCAATCAGCCCCAGCATTTT